These 13 T cell receptor beta chains were all obtained from the same sample, sequenced in a study of OX40 agonist ivuxolimab in advanced cancers. Only in-frame clones appear in the TCRdb table, and some are missing; sequencing was by immunoSEQ multiplex PCR. The table lists some 63,000 clones, 85% to 90% of them singletons. This specimen was CD4+ or CD8+ T cells sorted from blood, taken in a trial of the OX40 agonist ivuxolimab. The receptors derive from an adult with an advanced solid tumor such as melanoma, head and neck, liver or kidney cancer.

The chain has TRBV15 and TRBJ1-1, with a tentative D call TRBD1 (6 bases). The ends were cut back, 6 bases at V and 0 bases at J, with 11 bases in the middle. The CDR3 is 14 residues long. Germline assignment: CDR1 LNHNV and CDR2 YYDKDF (reference sequence). This CDR3 reads CATRAGAMNTEAFF. In nucleotides, the CDR3 is TGTGCCACCAGGGCAGGGGCCATGAACACTGAAGCTTTCTTT.

The rearrangement uses TRBV15 and TRBJ2-2, with 8 bases identical to TRBD1. CDR3 length equals 17 residues. Germline CDR1 and CDR2: LNHNV and YYDKDF (reference sequence). The junction had 12 bases not matched to a gene; V was cut back by 4 bases and J by 5 bases. The CDR3: CATSTPQGAEATGELFF. CDR3 nucleotides: TGTGCCACCAGCACCCCGCAGGGGGCGGAAGCTACCGGGGAGCTGTTTTTT.

The rearrangement links TRBV29-1 to TRBJ2-7, with a possible D match to TRBD1 (5 bases). The CDR3 is made up of 11 amino acids. V was trimmed by 6 bases and J by 0 bases, leaving 6 bases between them. Germline V gives CDR1 SQVTM, CDR2 ANQGSEA. CDR3: CSVGASYEQYF. In DNA form, the CDR3 reads TGCAGCGTAGGGGCCTCCTACGAGCAGTACTTC.

V usage is TRBV2 and J usage is TRBJ2-2; TRBD1 might be the D (5 bases). The CDR3 is 15 residues long. Trimming shortened V by 2 bases and J by 0 bases, and 7 bases separated the two germline ends. In germline, CDR1 is SNHLY, CDR2 FYNNEI. CDR3 loop: CASSEIGANTGELFF. The CDR3 nucleotides are TGTGCCAGCAGTGAAATAGGGGCGAACACCGGGGAGCTGTTTTTT.

The V and J genes are TRBV27 and TRBJ2-1; D is unresolved. CDR1 is MNHEY, CDR2 SMNVEV, per germline (reference sequence). With 6 bases removed from V and 1 base from J, the gap between germline ends came to 10 bases. The CDR3 length is 14 residues. In DNA form, the CDR3 reads TGTGCCAGCAGAACCATCAGTTCCTACAATGAGCAGTTCTTC. Its protein product is CASRTISSYNEQFF.

This chain links TRBV5-4 with TRBJ2-1, with 8 bases lining up with TRBD2. CDR1 and CDR2 from the germline V gene are SGHNT and YYREEE (reference sequence). The CDR3 spans 14 residues. V shed 4 bases and J 4 bases; nucleotides not matched to a gene: 4. Here the CDR3 DNA reads TGTGCCAGCAGCGGGAGCGGGGGTTACAATGAGCAGTTCTTC. Protein sequence: CASSGSGGYNEQFF.

The chain links TRBV30 to TRBJ2-3; D call uncertain. The V gene's germline CDR1 is GTSNPN and CDR2 SVGIG (reference sequence). Deletions cut 0 bases from V and 0 bases from J, with 10 bases between. This CDR3 contains 15 residues. The chain's CDR3 is CAWSVRGTSTDTQYF. DNA for the CDR3: TGTGCCTGGAGTGTACGAGGAACTAGCACAGATACGCAGTATTTT.

CDR3 coding DNA: TGTGCCTGGAGTCTCCCTACGTGGGCCCCAGATACGCAGTATTTT. Its protein is CAWSLPTWAPDTQYF. V usage is TRBV30 and J usage is TRBJ2-3; D ambiguous. Per germline, CDR1 GTSNPN and CDR2 SVGIG (reference sequence). The ends were cut back, 2 bases at V and 4 bases at J, with 16 bases in the middle. There are 15 residues in the CDR3.

The rearrangement uses TRBV5-1 and TRBJ1-1; TRBD1 matches at 8 bases. The CDR3 runs 14 residues. Germline V gene sequence: CDR1 SGHRS, CDR2 YFSETQ. Trimming took 2 bases from V and 4 from J; bases not matched to a gene: 4. This CDR3 is CASSLEQGGTEAFF. Written as DNA, the CDR3 is TGCGCCAGCAGCTTAGAACAGGGGGGCACTGAAGCTTTCTTT. The whole variable domain, remainder taken from reference TRBV5-1 and TRBJ1-1, is KAGVTQTPRYLIKTRGQQVTLSCSPISGHRSVSWYQQTPGQGLQFLFEYFSETQRNKGNFPGRFSGRQFSNSRSEMNVSTLELGDSALYLCASSLEQGGTEAFFGQGTRLTVV.

This chain uses TRBV7-8 with TRBJ2-5; 8 positions agree with TRBD2. TRBJ2-7 explains the end of the DNA better; the J call may be wrong. Germline V gives CDR1 SGHVS, CDR2 FQNEAQ. This CDR3 has 15 residues. CDR3 sequence: CASSPVVSGEYEQYF. Written as DNA, the CDR3 is TGTGCCAGCAGCCCGGTGGTTAGCGGGGAGTACGAGCAGTACTTC.

The chain recombines TRBV4-1 with TRBJ1-1; D not certain. CDR3 length: 13 residues. The V end was cut by 1 base, the J end by 7 bases, with 10 bases between. Germline V gene data show CDR1 as MGHRA and CDR2 as YSYEKL. CDR3 sequence: CASSQGIILEAFF. CDR3 nucleotides: TGCGCCAGCAGCCAAGGCATCATCCTTGAAGCTTTCTTT.

Here the CDR3 DNA reads TGTGCCAGCACACTAGGGGGAACGCAGTATTTT. Translation: CASTLGGTQYF. The chain recombines TRBV27 with TRBJ2-3; tentative D call: TRBD1 (6 bases). The CDR3 is 11 residues long. V lost 7 bases and J 9 bases, leaving 11 bases between the germline ends. Germline CDR1 reads MNHEY; CDR2 reads SMNVEV (reference sequence).

The rearrangement uses TRBV19 and TRBJ2-7, with a possible D match to TRBD2 (5 bases). This CDR3 has 15 residues. V lost 1 base and J lost 5, with 15 bases in between. From germline, CDR1 is LNHDA and CDR2 SQIVND (reference sequence). CDR3 region: CASSIVAREIHEQYF. For the CDR3, the DNA is TGTGCCAGTAGTATAGTGGCGAGGGAAATCCACGAGCAGTACTTC.